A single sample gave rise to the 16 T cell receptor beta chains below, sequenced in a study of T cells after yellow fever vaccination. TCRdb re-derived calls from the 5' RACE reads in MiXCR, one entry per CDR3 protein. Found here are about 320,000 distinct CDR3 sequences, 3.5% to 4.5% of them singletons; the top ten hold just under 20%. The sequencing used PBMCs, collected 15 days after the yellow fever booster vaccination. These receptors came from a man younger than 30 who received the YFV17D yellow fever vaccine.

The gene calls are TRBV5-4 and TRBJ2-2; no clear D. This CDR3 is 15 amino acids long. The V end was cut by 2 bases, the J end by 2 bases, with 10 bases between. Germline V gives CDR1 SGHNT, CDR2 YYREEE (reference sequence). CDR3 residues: CASSFERFNTGELFF. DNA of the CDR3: TGTGCCAGCAGCTTTGAGAGGTTCAACACCGGGGAGCTGTTTTTT.

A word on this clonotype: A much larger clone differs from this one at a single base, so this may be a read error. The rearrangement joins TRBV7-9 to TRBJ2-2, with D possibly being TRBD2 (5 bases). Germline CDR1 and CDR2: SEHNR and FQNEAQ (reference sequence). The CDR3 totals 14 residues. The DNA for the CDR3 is TGTGCCAGCAGCGAGTCGCAGCCCACCGGGGAGCTGATTTTT. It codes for CASSESQPTGELIF.

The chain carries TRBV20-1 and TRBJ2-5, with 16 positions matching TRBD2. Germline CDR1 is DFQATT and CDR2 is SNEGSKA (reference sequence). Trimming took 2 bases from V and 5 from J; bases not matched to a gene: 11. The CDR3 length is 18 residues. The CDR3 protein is CSARPPGTSGGAWETQYF. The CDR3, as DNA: TGCAGTGCTAGACCTCCAGGGACTAGCGGGGGGGCCTGGGAGACCCAGTACTTC.

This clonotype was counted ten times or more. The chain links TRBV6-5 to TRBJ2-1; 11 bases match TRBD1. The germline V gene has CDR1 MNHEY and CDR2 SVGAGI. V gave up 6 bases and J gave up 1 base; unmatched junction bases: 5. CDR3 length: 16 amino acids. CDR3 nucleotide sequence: TGTGCCAGCAGCACCGGGGACAGGGGGTCCTACAATGAGCAGTTCTTC. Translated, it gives CASSTGDRGSYNEQFF.

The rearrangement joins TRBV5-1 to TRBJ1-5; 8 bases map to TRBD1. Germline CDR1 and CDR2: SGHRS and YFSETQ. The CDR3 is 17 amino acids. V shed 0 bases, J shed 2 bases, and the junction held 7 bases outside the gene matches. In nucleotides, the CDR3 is TGCGCCAGCAGCTTGGACCCAGGACAGGGAGGCAATCAGCCCCAGCATTTT. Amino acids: CASSLDPGQGGNQPQHF.

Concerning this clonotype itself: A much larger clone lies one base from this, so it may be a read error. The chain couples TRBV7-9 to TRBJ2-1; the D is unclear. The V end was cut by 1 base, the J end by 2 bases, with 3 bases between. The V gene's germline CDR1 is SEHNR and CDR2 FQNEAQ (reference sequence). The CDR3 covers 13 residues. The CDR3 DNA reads TGTGCCAGCAGCTTAGAGGCCTACAATGAGCAGTTCTTC. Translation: CASSLEAYNEQFF.

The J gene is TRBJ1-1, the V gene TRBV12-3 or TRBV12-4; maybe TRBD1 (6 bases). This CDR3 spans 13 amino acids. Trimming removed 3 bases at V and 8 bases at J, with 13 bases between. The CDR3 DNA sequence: TGTGCCAGCAGTTTCGGGGGGGGCCGGGAAGCTTTCTTT. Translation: CASSFGGGREAFF.

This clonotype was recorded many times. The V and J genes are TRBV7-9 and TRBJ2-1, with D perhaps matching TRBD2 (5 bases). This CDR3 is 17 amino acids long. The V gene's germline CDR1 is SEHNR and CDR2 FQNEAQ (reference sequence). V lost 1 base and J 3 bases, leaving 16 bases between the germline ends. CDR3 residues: CASSLGGRLRNYNEQFF. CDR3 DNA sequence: TGTGCCAGCAGCTTAGGAGGGCGGCTAAGGAACTACAATGAGCAGTTCTTC.

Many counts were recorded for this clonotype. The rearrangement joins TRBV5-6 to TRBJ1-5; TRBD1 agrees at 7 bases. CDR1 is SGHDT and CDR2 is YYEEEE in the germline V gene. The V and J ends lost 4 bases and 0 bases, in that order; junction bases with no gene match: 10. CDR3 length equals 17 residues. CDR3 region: CASSRLLQGNSNQPQHF. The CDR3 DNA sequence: TGTGCCAGCAGCCGACTATTACAGGGGAATAGCAATCAGCCCCAGCATTTT.

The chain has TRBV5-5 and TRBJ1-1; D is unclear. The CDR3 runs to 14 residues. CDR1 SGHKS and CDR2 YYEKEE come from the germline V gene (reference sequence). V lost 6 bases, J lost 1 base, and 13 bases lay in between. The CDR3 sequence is CASTRRGGNTEAFF. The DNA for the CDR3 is TGTGCCAGCACCCGAAGAGGTGGGAACACTGAAGCTTTCTTT.

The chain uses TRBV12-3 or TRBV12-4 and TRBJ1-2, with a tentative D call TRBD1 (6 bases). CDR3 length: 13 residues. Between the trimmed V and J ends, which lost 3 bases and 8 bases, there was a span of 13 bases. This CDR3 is CASSLSQGLGYTF. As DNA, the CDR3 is TGTGCCAGCAGTTTGAGCCAGGGGCTCGGCTACACCTTC.

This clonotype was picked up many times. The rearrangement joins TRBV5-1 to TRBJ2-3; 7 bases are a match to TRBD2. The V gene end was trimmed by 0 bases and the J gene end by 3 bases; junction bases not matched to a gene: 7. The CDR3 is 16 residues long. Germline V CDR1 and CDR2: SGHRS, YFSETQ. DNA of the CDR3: TGCGCCAGCAGCTTGGAACAGCGGGGTGGGACAGATACGCAGTATTTT. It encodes CASSLEQRGGTDTQYF.

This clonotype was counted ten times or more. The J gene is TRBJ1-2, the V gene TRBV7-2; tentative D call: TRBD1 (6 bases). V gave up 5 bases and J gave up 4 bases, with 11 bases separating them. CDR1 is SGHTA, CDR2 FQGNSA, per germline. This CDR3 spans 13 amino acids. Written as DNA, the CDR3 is TGTGCCAGCAGCCAACAGGGCCTCTATGGCTACACCTTC. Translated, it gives CASSQQGLYGYTF.

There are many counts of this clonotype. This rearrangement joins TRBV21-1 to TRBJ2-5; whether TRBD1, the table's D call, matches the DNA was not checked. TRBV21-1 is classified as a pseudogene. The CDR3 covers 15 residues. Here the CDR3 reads CASSMPGQRAETQYF. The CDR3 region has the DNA TGTGCCAGCAGCATGCCGGGACAGCGGGCGGAGACCCAGTACTTC.

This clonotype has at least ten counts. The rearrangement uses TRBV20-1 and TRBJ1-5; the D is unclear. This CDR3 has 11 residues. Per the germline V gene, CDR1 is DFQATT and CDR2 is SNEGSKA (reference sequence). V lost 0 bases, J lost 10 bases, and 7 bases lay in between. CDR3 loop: CSARDLGPQHF. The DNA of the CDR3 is TGCAGTGCTAGAGATCTCGGTCCCCAGCATTTT.

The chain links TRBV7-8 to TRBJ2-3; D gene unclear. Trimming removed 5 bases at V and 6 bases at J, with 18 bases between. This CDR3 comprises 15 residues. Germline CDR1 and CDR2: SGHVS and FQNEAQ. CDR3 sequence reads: CASSLDARPPDTQYF. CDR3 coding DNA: TGTGCCAGCAGCCTGGACGCCCGTCCCCCGGATACGCAGTATTTT.